What follows are 2 T cell receptor beta chains derived from one specimen sequenced in a study of blood T cell repertoires in COVID-19. Repertoires were generated with immunoSEQ multiplex PCR, while TCRdb's copy carries only in-frame clones and drops some. The table lists some 230,000 clones, roughly nine tenths of them singletons, with roughly 3.7% in the top ten. The sequenced sample consisted of PBMCs or T cells enriched from blood (not recorded which). Receptors were obtained from a woman between 18 and 29 years old in a cohort exposed to, infected with or recovered from COVID-19 (not recorded which).

The chain employs TRBV11-2 and TRBJ1-4, with a tentative D call TRBD1 (5 bases). Germline-derived CDR1 and CDR2 are SGHAT and FQNNGV. The CDR3 is made up of 15 amino acids. V dropped 5 bases and J dropped 6 bases, with 16 bases sitting between them. This chain's CDR3 is CASSGRDLPYEKLFF. The DNA of the CDR3 is TGTGCCAGCAGCGGGCGGGACCTACCTTATGAAAAACTGTTTTTT. The full variable domain, rest sourced from reference TRBV11-2 and TRBJ1-4, is EAGVAQSPRYKIIEKRQSVAFWCNPISGHATLYWYQQILGQGPKLLIQFQNNGVVDDSQLPKDRFSAERLKGVDSTLKIQPAKLEDSAVYLCASSGRDLPYEKLFFGSGTQLSVL.

The V gene is TRBV2, the J gene TRBJ2-3; 9 bases line up with TRBD2. The length of the CDR3 is 14 residues. CDR1 and CDR2 from the germline V gene are SNHLY and FYNNEI. Losses at the gene ends were 6 bases for V and 6 bases for J; bases not matched to a gene: 7. The CDR3 nucleotides are TGTGCCAGCAGCCCGGGACTAGCTTTCGATACGCAGTATTTT. The encoded protein is CASSPGLAFDTQYF. The full variable domain, in which reference TRBV2 and TRBJ2-3 provide the parts outside the CDR3, is EPEVTQTPSHQVTQMGQEVILRCVPISNHLYFYWYRQILGQKVEFLVSFYNNEISEKSEIFDDQFSVERPDGSNFTLKIRSTKLEDSAMYFCASSPGLAFDTQYFGPGTRLTVL.